The entry below gives a single TCR beta chain sequence along with its context. The repertoire was sequenced with immunoSEQ multiplex PCR; TCRdb's copy has only in-frame clones and lacks some. The profile shows 37,000 or so clones, 70% to 90% of them singletons. The CDR3 loop spans 13 amino acids. V was shortened by 3 bases and J by 1 base, with 6 bases between the two germline ends. The data are from a study of blood T cell repertoires in COVID-19. Specimen: peripheral blood. This TCR was recovered from a man in his sixties with active COVID-19. This sequence joins TRBV12-3 or TRBV12-4 and TRBJ2-5, with D unclear. CDR3 protein: CASSFTPQETQYF. The CDR3 DNA reads TGTGCCAGCAGTTTTACACCCCAAGAGACCCAGTACTTC.